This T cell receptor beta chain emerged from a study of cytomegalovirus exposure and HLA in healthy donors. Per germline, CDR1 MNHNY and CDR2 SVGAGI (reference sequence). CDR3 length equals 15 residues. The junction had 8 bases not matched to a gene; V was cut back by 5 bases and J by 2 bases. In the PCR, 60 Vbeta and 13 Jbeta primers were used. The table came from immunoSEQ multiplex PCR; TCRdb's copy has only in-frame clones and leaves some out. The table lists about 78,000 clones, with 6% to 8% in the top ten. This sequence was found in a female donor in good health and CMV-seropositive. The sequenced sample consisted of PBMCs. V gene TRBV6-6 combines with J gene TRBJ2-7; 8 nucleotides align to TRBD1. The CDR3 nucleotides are TGTGCCAGCAGTCAGGGGGCGCCCACCGCCTACGAGCAGTACTTC. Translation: CASSQGAPTAYEQYF.